The next 20 T cell receptor beta chains were all read from a single sample in a study of vaccination and CD4 T cells after COVID-19. Cultured CD4+ T-cell DNA underwent Oncomine TCR Beta short-read sequencing. TCRdb redid the calling of the PCR reads with MiXCR, one entry per CDR3 protein. This table holds over 11,000 distinct CDR3 sequences, about 24% found once. Their antigen targets remain unknown. As for treatment: roughly nine-day PBMC culture with coronavirus spike peptide pools or control peptides (ViraFEST assay). The specimen was CD4+ T cells from blood, cultured in vitro, collected after SARS-CoV-2 vaccination. Every receptor here comes from a human donor who had recovered from COVID-19.

This clonotype was counted between two and nine times. The CDR3 loop is CASSRDRALSYGYTF. CDR3 bases: TGTGCCAGCAGCCGGGACAGGGCGCTAAGCTATGGCTACACCTTC. J is TRBJ1-2 and V is TRBV21-1; the table's D call TRBD1 went unverified against the DNA. TRBV21-1 is a pseudogene. The CDR3 covers 15 residues.

This clonotype is judged medium-sized. J is TRBJ1-2 and V is TRBV6-1; no clear D gene. The CDR3 has 14 residues. V lost 7 bases and J 1 base, leaving 13 bases between the germline ends. The germline gives CDR1 MNHNS, CDR2 SASEGT. The CDR3 nucleotides are TGTGCCAGCACCTTCCCCACACATAACTATGGCTACACCTTC. Protein: CASTFPTHNYGYTF.

The J gene is TRBJ2-4, the V gene TRBV6-1; TRBD1 or TRBD2 may be the D gene (5 bases each). This CDR3 region has 13 residues. Germline assignment: CDR1 MNHNS and CDR2 SASEGT. V was clipped by 8 bases and J by 5 bases, with 13 bases between them. The chain's CDR3 is CASHRGAENIQYF. The CDR3 nucleotides are TGTGCCAGCCACCGAGGGGCAGAAAACATTCAGTACTTC.

In its sample, this clonotype was seen a few times. This chain connects TRBV6-5 to TRBJ2-7, with D maybe TRBD1 (6 bases). V gave up 2 bases and J gave up 3 bases, with 14 bases separating them. The germline gives CDR1 MNHEY, CDR2 SVGAGI. CDR3 size: 15 residues. The CDR3 loop reads CASSYPSSGHYEQYF. In DNA form, the CDR3 reads TGTGCCAGCAGTTACCCCAGCTCGGGACACTACGAGCAGTACTTC.

This clonotype was observed a handful of times. V usage is TRBV21-1 and J usage is TRBJ2-7; TRBD2 is the table's D call and was not checked against the DNA. TRBV21-1 is assigned pseudogene status. The CDR3 has 16 amino acids. This CDR3 is CASSKEGEAGLYEQYF. Here the CDR3 DNA reads TGTGCCAGCAGCAAAGAGGGTGAAGCGGGTCTTTACGAGCAGTACTTC.

This chain connects TRBV5-1 to TRBJ2-1; 8 bases line up with TRBD1. Per the germline V gene, CDR1 is SGHRS and CDR2 is YFSETQ. The ends lost 0 bases at V and 2 bases at J; junction bases unmatched: 1. This CDR3 has 15 residues. CDR3 sequence reads: CASSLVDRAYNEQFF. The CDR3 nucleotides read TGCGCCAGCAGCTTGGTGGACAGGGCCTACAATGAGCAGTTCTTC.

This clonotype was recorded a few times. The chain links TRBV6-1 to TRBJ2-2; D possibly corresponds to TRBD1 (6 bases). The length of the CDR3 is 14 residues. Germline loops: CDR1 MNHNS, CDR2 SASEGT. Trimming removed 6 bases from V and 3 bases from J, with 11 bases in between. The CDR3: CASRGDTHTGELFF. CDR3 nucleotide sequence: TGTGCCAGCAGGGGGGACACACACACCGGGGAGCTGTTTTTT.

The chain has TRBV20-1 and TRBJ2-5, with unresolved D. CDR1 is DFQATT and CDR2 is SNEGSKA in the germline V gene (reference sequence). CDR3 length: 10 amino acids. Trimming cost V 0 bases and J 4 bases, with 0 bases left between them. CDR3 bases: TGCAGTGCTAGAGAAGAGACCCAGTACTTC. Translation gives CSAREETQYF.

To note about this clonotype: Mismatch with germline at one junction end may stem from a read error. The J gene is TRBJ2-1, the V gene TRBV7-2; D unresolved. CDR3 length: 14 amino acids. The germline V gene has CDR1 SGHTA and CDR2 FQGNSA. The CDR3 DNA is TGTGCCCGCAGCTTACGTCGGCGCGTTGCTGAGCAGTTCTTC. Its translation is CARSLRRRVAEQFF.

This clonotype was counted between two and nine times. The CDR3 bases are TGTGCCAGCAGGACCAAAACCTACACCGGGGAGCTGTTTTTT. Amino acid sequence: CASRTKTYTGELFF. The rearrangement links TRBV7-9 to TRBJ2-2; D not certain. CDR1 and CDR2 (germline): SEHNR, FQNEAQ (reference sequence). The CDR3 is 14 residues long. The V and J ends lost 6 bases and 3 bases respectively, with 11 bases between them.

The J gene is TRBJ2-7, the V gene TRBV15; maybe TRBD2 (6 bases). CDR3 length: 14 residues. Germline V lookup: CDR1 LNHNV, CDR2 YYDKDF (reference sequence). The V end was cut by 4 bases, the J end by 2 bases, with 12 bases between. CDR3 in DNA: TGTGCCACCAGCACTCCGGGACTCCCCTACGAGCAGTACTTC. Encoded protein: CATSTPGLPYEQYF.

The chain couples TRBV29-1 to TRBJ2-2; possible D gene TRBD2, 6 bases. V was trimmed by 4 bases and J by 0 bases, leaving 12 bases between them. CDR1 is SQVTM and CDR2 is ANQGSEA in the germline V gene. The CDR3 is made up of 15 amino acids. The CDR3 loop reads CSVGRANANTGELFF. As DNA, the CDR3 is TGCAGCGTTGGGAGGGCTAACGCGAACACCGGGGAGCTGTTTTTT.

The chain recombines TRBV20-1 with TRBJ2-2, with D perhaps TRBD1 or TRBD2 (5 bases each). The CDR3 covers 17 residues. The germline gives CDR1 DFQATT, CDR2 SNEGSKA (reference sequence). The ends were cut back, 0 bases at V and 4 bases at J, with 18 bases in the middle. DNA for the CDR3: TGCAGTGCTAGAGATACGTTGTGGGGCGCGGGCACCGGGGAGCTGTTTTTT. Amino acids: CSARDTLWGAGTGELFF.

V is TRBV20-1 and J is TRBJ2-7; TRBD2 matches at 7 bases. Per germline, CDR1 DFQATT and CDR2 SNEGSKA (reference sequence). V shed 0 bases, J shed 3 bases, and the junction held 11 bases outside the gene matches. CDR3 length: 16 residues. DNA of the CDR3: TGCAGTGCTAGAGAATTTAAGGGAGGGCCCCTCTACGAGCAGTACTTC. This encodes CSAREFKGGPLYEQYF.

This chain links TRBV30 with TRBJ2-1; D remains ambiguous. The germline V and J ends were trimmed by 0 bases and 15 bases, with 12 bases remaining between them. The germline V gene encodes CDR1 GTSNPN and CDR2 SVGIG (reference sequence). This CDR3 region has 11 residues. In nucleotides, the CDR3 is TGTGCCTGGAGTGTACTAATTGGTTTGTTCTTC. Residues: CAWSVLIGLFF.

The chain has TRBV7-9 and TRBJ1-1; TRBD1 matches 9 bases. V gave up 5 bases and J gave up 5 bases; unmatched junction bases: 3. Germline V lookup: CDR1 SEHNR, CDR2 FQNEAQ (reference sequence). The CDR3 covers 13 residues. Here the CDR3 reads CASSTQGATEAFF. The DNA for the CDR3 is TGTGCCAGCAGCACACAGGGGGCGACTGAAGCTTTCTTT.

A few counts support this clonotype. The rearrangement uses TRBV20-1 and TRBJ2-3; D gene ambiguous. Germline-derived CDR1 and CDR2 are DFQATT and SNEGSKA (reference sequence). The V gene lost 0 bases and the J gene lost 13 bases, with 11 bases spanning the gap. The CDR3 has 11 residues. CDR3 amino acids: CSARDKVVEYF. CDR3 sequence (DNA): TGCAGTGCTAGAGATAAGGTCGTCGAGTATTTT.

V is TRBV4-1 and J is TRBJ1-4, with D unresolved. This CDR3 contains 16 residues. Germline lookup yields CDR1 MGHRA and CDR2 YSYEKL. The ends were cut back, 0 bases at V and 8 bases at J, with 16 bases in the middle. CDR3 nucleotide sequence: TGCGCCAGCAGCCAAGATCCGGCTTATCGGGAGGAAAAACTGTTTTTT. This gives the protein CASSQDPAYREEKLFF.

This clonotype has more than one count but fewer than ten. J is TRBJ2-5 and V is TRBV20-1; TRBD2 agrees at 14 bases. The germline gives CDR1 DFQATT, CDR2 SNEGSKA (reference sequence). The CDR3 consists of 17 residues. The V segment lost 7 bases and the J segment 0 bases; nucleotides outside the gene matches: 10. The CDR3 reads CSGEPGLAGAYQETQYF. The CDR3 DNA reads TGCAGTGGGGAACCGGGACTAGCGGGGGCGTACCAAGAGACCCAGTACTTC.

The CDR3 loop is CASSVDRSPYEQYF. In DNA, the CDR3 is TGTGCCAGCAGCGTGGACAGGAGTCCCTACGAGCAGTACTTC. The chain carries TRBV11-2 and TRBJ2-7, with 7 positions matching TRBD1. Trimming removed 5 bases from V and 2 bases from J; junction bases left unmatched: 6. The CDR3 is made up of 14 amino acids. The germline V gene has CDR1 SGHAT and CDR2 FQNNGV.